The T cell receptor (beta chain) described here comes from a study of identical twins. TCRdb used MiXCR to reprocess the 5' RACE reads, holding one entry per CDR3 protein. The table records 500,000 to 650,000 distinct CDR3 sequences, 20% to 25% of them present only once. This clonotype was counted only a few times. V lost 0 bases and J 4 bases, leaving 22 bases between the germline ends. Germline V gene lookup returns CDR1 MNHEY and CDR2 SVGAGI. The CDR3 has 18 residues. The sample was also linked to a second study, of yellow fever vaccine responses in identical twins.

This chain joins TRBV6-5 and TRBJ2-7; D might be TRBD1 or TRBD2, each matching 5 bases. Sequenced: CD4+ T cells sorted from blood. The sequence was collected from a woman aged 18-35 years in good health. CDR3 nucleotide sequence: TGTGCCAGCAGTTACTCGGGACCCCGCCTAAAGGGAAGTTACGAGCAGTACTTC. This encodes CASSYSGPRLKGSYEQYF.